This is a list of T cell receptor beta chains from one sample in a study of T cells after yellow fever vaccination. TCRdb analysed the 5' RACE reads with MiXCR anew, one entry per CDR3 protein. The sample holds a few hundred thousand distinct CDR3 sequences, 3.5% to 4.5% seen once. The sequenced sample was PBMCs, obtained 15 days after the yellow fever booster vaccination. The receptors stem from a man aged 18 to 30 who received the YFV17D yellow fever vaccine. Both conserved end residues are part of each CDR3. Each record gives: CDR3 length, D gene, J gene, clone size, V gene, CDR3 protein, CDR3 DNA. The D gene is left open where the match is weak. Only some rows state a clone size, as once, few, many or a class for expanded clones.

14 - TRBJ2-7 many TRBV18 CASSPPEGIGEQYF TGTGCCAGCTCACCACCTGAAGGGATTGGCGAGCAGTACTTC
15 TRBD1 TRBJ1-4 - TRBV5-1 CASSLIGTGEEKLFF TGCGCCAGCAGCTTGATTGGGACAGGGGAAGAAAAACTGTTTTTT
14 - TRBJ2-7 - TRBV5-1 CASSLDYNSYEQYF TGCGCCAGCAGCCTGGACTATAACTCCTACGAGCAGTACTTC
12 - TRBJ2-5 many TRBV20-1 CSAYHLEETQYF TGCAGTGCTTATCATCTGGAAGAGACCCAGTACTTC
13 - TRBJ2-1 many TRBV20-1 CSARRPSGNEQFF TGCAGTGCCCGCCGGCCCTCGGGAAATGAGCAGTTCTTC
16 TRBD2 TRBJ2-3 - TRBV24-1 CATSDFGGGAPDTQYF TGTGCCACCAGTGATTTCGGCGGGGGGGCGCCAGATACGCAGTATTTT
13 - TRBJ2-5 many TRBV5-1 CASSLELQETQYF TGCGCCAGCAGCCTGGAGTTACAAGAGACCCAGTACTTC
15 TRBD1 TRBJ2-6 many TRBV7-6 CASSATQGAPDVLTF TGTGCCAGCAGCGCGACGCAGGGGGCGCCTGACGTCCTGACTTTC
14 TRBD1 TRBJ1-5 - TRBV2 CASRGDREYQPQHF TGTGCCAGCAGAGGGGACAGGGAGTACCAGCCCCAGCATTTT
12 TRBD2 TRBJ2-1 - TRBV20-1 CSASGLTNEQFF TGCAGTGCTTCGGGACTAACCAATGAGCAGTTCTTC
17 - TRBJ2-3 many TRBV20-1 CSARAPGRRGLTDTQYF TGCAGTGCTAGAGCTCCCGGGCGGCGGGGGCTCACAGATACGCAGTATTTT
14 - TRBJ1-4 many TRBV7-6 CASSRQVEDEKLFF TGTGCCAGCAGCCGACAGGTGGAAGATGAAAAACTGTTTTTT
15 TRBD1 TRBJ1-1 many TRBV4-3 CASSQDGTGGSEAFF TGCGCCAGCAGCCAAGATGGGACAGGGGGTTCTGAAGCTTTCTTT
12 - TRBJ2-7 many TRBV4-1 CASSQDGLEQYF TGCGCCAGCAGCCAAGATGGCCTCGAGCAGTACTTC
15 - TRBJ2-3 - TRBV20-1 CSARDGGGPTDTQYF TGCAGTGCTAGAGATGGGGGCGGCCCCACAGATACGCAGTATTTT
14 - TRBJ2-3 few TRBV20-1 CSARAPTRSNTQYF TGCAGTGCTAGAGCCCCGACTCGGTCGAATACGCAGTATTTT
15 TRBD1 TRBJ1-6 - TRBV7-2 CASTLAPGQGAPLHF TGTGCCAGCACCCTAGCCCCGGGACAGGGTGCACCCCTCCACTTT
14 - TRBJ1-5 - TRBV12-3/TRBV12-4 CASSPGRGYQPQHF TGTGCCAGCAGCCCCGGACGGGGCTATCAGCCCCAGCATTTT
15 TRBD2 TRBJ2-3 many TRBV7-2 CASSLGLAGRDTQYF TGTGCCAGCAGCTTAGGACTAGCGGGGAGGGATACGCAGTATTTT
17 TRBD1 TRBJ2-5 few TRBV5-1 CASSFRSQTGNQETQYF TGCGCCAGCAGCTTCCGGTCCCAGACAGGGAATCAAGAGACCCAGTACTTC
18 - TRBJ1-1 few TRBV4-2 CASSQAPGRRAVNTEAFF TGTGCCAGCAGCCAAGCCCCGGGACGGCGAGCTGTGAACACTGAAGCTTTCTTT
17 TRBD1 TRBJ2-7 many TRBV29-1 CSVEEAQGQGSDYEQYF TGCAGCGTTGAAGAGGCCCAGGGACAGGGGTCTGACTACGAGCAGTACTTC
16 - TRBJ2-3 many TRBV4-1 CASSQDPGFITDTQYF TGCGCCAGCAGCCAAGACCCGGGGTTCATCACAGATACGCAGTATTTT
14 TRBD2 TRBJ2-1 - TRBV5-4 CASSFSGGFGEQFF TGTGCCAGCAGCTTTAGCGGGGGGTTCGGTGAGCAGTTCTTC
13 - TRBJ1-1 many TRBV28 CASSLNLNTEAFF TGTGCCAGCAGTTTGAACCTGAACACTGAAGCTTTCTTT
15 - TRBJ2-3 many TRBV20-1 CSAEELLEGTDTQYF TGCAGTGCCGAAGAACTCCTCGAGGGCACAGATACGCAGTATTTT
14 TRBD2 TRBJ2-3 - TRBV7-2 CASSGTRRTDTQYF TGTGCCAGCAGCGGGACTAGACGGACAGATACGCAGTATTTT
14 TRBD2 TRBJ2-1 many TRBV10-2 CASSGVPGGEGQFF TGCGCCAGCAGTGGGGTCCCGGGGGGAGAAGGGCAGTTCTTC
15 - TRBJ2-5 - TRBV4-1 CASSQVQGDQETQYF TGCGCCAGCAGCCAAGTCCAGGGCGACCAAGAGACCCAGTACTTC
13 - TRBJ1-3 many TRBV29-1 CSAQALSGNTIYF TGCAGCGCCCAGGCCCTCTCTGGAAACACCATATATTTT
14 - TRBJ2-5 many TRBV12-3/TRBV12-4 CASSHGQNQETQYF TGTGCCAGCAGCCACGGACAGAACCAAGAGACCCAGTACTTC
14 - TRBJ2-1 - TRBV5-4 CASSFKGAYNEQFF TGTGCCAGCAGCTTTAAGGGGGCCTACAATGAGCAGTTCTTC
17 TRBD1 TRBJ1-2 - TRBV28 CASSSPGQRDGNYGYTF TGTGCCAGCAGTTCACCGGGACAGCGAGACGGCAACTATGGCTACACCTTC
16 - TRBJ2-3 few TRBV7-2 CASSLISGFSTDTQYF TGTGCCAGCAGCTTAATATCGGGGTTTAGCACAGATACGCAGTATTTT
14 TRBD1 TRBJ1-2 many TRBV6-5 CASSSTGKVRGYTF TGTGCCAGCAGCTCGACAGGGAAAGTGAGGGGCTACACCTTC
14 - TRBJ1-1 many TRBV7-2 CASSLASGFTEAFF TGTGCCAGCAGCTTAGCGTCTGGATTCACTGAAGCTTTCTTT
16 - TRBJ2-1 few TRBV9 CASSVAGGAPYNEQFF TGTGCCAGCAGCGTAGCCGGCGGGGCACCCTACAATGAGCAGTTCTTC